This entry lists 3 T cell receptor beta chains sequenced from one sample in a study of blood T cell repertoires in COVID-19. Repertoires were generated with immunoSEQ multiplex PCR, while TCRdb's copy carries only in-frame clones and drops some. The table has 200,000 to 250,000 clones, around 86% seen once. The source material was PBMCs or T cells enriched from blood (not recorded which). The receptor set was obtained from a woman in her thirties or forties with acute COVID-19.

The chain combines TRBV18 with TRBJ1-3; D is perhaps TRBD1 (5 bases). V was cut by 3 bases and J by 0 bases, with 12 bases left in between. The CDR3 runs 16 residues. Per the germline V gene, CDR1 is KGHSH and CDR2 is LQKENI. DNA of the CDR3: TGTGCCAGCTCACCCCTGGACACGAGCTCTGGAAACACCATATATTTT. This sequence encodes CASSPLDTSSGNTIYF. The whole variable domain, remainder taken from reference TRBV18 and TRBJ1-3, is NAGVMQNPRHLVRRRGQEARLRCSPMKGHSHVYWYRQLPEEGLKFMVYLQKENIIDESGMPKERFSAEFPKEGPSILRIQQVVRGDSAAYFCASSPLDTSSGNTIYFGEGSWLTVV.

DNA of the CDR3: TGTGCCAGCTCACCCTTCGACGGAGGGGATCATGGCTACACCTTC. Translated, it gives CASSPFDGGDHGYTF. The chain is built from TRBV18 and TRBJ1-2; D may be TRBD1 (5 bases). This CDR3 has 15 residues. Germline CDR1 and CDR2: KGHSH and LQKENI. V was clipped by 3 bases and J by 6 bases, with 17 bases between them.

This chain connects TRBV9 to TRBJ1-1; no clear D. Germline V gene lookup returns CDR1 SGDLS and CDR2 YYNGEE. CDR3 size: 13 residues. Trimming stripped 0 bases from V and 6 bases from J, with 9 bases between. In nucleotides, the CDR3 is TGTGCCAGCAGCGTAGGAGAGGGCCCTGAAGCTTTCTTT. Translation: CASSVGEGPEAFF.